This TCR beta chain was identified in a study of early T cells in non-severe SARS-CoV-2 infection. Study-wide context: Investigators sequenced bulk RNA drawn from unsorted whole blood, and chains remained unpaired. Overall study findings and caveats: Matching results from VDJdb favored anti-spike CD8 responses, leaving private and CD4 specificities undetected.

Only a few counts were recorded for this clonotype. Its antigen is unknown. Trimming pared 7 bases from V and 7 bases from J, leaving 19 bases between. The germline V gene has CDR1 DFQATT and CDR2 SNEGSKA (reference sequence). The CDR3 has 14 amino acids. Unique molecular identifiers tagged individual cDNA molecules. TCRdb reanalysed the 5' RACE reads using MiXCR and keeps one entry per CDR3 protein. Here the sample spans tens of thousands of distinct CDR3 sequences, roughly 12% being singletons. The origin of this receptor is an adult who was a healthcare worker with PCR-confirmed SARS-CoV-2 infection or an uninfected control (not recorded which). The material was whole blood, obtained at baseline. The rearrangement uses TRBV20-1 and TRBJ2-2; D unclear. The CDR3 sequence is CSGFTPLKVGELFF. In DNA form, the CDR3 reads TGCAGTGGTTTCACCCCGCTGAAAGTCGGGGAGCTGTTTTTT.